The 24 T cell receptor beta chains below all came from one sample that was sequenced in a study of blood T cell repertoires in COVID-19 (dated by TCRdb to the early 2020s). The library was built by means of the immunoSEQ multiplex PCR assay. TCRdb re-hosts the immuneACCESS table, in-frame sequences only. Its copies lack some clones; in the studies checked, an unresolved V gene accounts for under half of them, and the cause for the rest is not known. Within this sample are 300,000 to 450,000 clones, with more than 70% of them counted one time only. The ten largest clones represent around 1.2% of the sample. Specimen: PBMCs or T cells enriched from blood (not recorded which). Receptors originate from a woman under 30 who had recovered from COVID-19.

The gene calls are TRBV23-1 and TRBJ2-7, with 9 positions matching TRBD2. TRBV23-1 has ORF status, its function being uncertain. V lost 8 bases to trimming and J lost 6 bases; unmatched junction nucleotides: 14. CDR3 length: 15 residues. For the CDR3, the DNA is TGCGCCAGCTCCCTAGCGGGACAGTGGAAGTCCGAGCAGTACTTC. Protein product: CASSLAGQWKSEQYF.

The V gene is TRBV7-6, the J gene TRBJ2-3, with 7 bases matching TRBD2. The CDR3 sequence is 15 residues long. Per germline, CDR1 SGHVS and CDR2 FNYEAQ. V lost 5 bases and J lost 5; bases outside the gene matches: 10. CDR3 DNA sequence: TGTGCCAGCAGCCCCGGACTAGACGAGTTAGATACGCAGTATTTT. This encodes CASSPGLDELDTQYF.

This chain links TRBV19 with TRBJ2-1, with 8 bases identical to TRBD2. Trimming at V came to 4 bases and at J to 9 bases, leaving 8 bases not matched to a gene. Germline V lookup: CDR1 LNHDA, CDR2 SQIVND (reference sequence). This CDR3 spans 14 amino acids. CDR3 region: CASSTRGTSREQFF. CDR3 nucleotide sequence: TGTGCCAGTAGTACCCGGGGGACTAGTCGTGAGCAGTTCTTC.

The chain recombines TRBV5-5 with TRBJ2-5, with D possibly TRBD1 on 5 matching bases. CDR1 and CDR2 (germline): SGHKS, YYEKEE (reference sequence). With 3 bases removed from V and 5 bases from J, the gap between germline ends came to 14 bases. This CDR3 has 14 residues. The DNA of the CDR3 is TGTGCCAGCAGCTGGGGCCCGGTAGGCGAGACCCAGTACTTC. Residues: CASSWGPVGETQYF. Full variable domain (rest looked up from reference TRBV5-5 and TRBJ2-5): DAGVTQSPTHLIKTRGQQVTLRCSPISGHKSVSWYQQVLGQGPQFIFQYYEKEERGRGNFPDRFSARQFPNYSSELNVNALLLGDSALYLCASSWGPVGETQYFGPGTRLLVL.

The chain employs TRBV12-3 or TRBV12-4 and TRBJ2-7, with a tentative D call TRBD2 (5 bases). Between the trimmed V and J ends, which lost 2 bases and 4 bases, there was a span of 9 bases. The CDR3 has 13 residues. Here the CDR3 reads CASSLPSGYEQYF. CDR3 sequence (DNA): TGTGCCAGCAGTTTACCTTCGGGGTACGAGCAGTACTTC.

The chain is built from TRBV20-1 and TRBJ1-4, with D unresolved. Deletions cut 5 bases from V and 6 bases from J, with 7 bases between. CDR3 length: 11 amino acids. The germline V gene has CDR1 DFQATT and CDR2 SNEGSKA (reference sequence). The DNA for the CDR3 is TGCAGTGCTGGGGAGGATGAAAAACTGTTTTTT. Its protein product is CSAGEDEKLFF.

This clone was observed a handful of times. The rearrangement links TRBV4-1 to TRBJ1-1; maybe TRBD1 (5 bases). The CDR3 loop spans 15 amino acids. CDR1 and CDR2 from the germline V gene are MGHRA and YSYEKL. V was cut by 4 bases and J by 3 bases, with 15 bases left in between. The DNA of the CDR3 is TGCGCCAGCAGCCTATCCGGTGGGGCGGACACTGAAGCTTTCTTT. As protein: CASSLSGGADTEAFF.

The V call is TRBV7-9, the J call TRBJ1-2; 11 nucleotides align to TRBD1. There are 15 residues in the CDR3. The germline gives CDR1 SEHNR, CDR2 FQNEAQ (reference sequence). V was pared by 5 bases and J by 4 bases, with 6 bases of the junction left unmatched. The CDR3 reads CASSLGTGGPYGYTF. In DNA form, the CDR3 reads TGTGCCAGCAGCCTAGGGACAGGGGGGCCCTATGGCTACACCTTC.

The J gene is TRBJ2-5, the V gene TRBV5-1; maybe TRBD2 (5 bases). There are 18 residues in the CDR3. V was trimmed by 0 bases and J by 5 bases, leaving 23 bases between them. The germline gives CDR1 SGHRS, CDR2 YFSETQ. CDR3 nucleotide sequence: TGCGCCAGCAGCTTGGCCGTGGGGATACCCGGGGATCGGGAGACCCAGTACTTC. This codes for CASSLAVGIPGDRETQYF.

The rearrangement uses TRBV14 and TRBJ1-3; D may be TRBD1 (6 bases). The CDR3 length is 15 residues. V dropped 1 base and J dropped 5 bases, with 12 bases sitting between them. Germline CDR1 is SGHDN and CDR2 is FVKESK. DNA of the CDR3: TGTGCCAGCAGCCAAGTGAACGGACAGAGAAACACCATATATTTT. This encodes CASSQVNGQRNTIYF.

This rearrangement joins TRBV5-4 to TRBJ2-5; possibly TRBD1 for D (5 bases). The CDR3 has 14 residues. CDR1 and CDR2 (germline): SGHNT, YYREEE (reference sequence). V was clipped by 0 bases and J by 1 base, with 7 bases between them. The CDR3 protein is CASSLGDSQETQYF. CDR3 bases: TGTGCCAGCAGCTTGGGAGACAGCCAAGAGACCCAGTACTTC. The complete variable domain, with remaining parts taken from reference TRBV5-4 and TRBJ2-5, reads ETGVTQSPTHLIKTRGQQVTLRCSSQSGHNTVSWYQQALGQGPQFIFQYYREEENGRGNFPPRFSGLQFPNYSSELNVNALELDDSALYLCASSLGDSQETQYFGPGTRLLVL.

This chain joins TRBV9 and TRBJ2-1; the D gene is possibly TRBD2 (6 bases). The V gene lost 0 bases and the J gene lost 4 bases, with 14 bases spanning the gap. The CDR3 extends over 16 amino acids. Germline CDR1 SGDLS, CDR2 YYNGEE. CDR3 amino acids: CASSVDPTRQYNEQFF. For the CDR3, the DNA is TGTGCCAGCAGCGTAGACCCGACTAGACAGTACAATGAGCAGTTCTTC.

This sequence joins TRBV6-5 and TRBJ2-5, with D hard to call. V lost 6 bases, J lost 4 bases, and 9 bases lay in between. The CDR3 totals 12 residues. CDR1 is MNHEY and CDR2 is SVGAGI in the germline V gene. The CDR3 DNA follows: TGTGCCAGCAGCCAGGTCCTAGAGACCCAGTACTTC. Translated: CASSQVLETQYF.

The CDR3 bases are TGTGCCAGCAGTCCCACCCCGCCGGGACTACAAGAGACCCAGTACTTC. Amino acid sequence: CASSPTPPGLQETQYF. J is TRBJ2-5 and V is TRBV28; 7 bases agree with TRBD2. The CDR3 length is 16 residues. CDR1 and CDR2 from the germline V gene are MDHEN and SYDVKM. After removal of 5 bases from V and 2 bases from J, the junction contained 11 bases not matched to a gene.

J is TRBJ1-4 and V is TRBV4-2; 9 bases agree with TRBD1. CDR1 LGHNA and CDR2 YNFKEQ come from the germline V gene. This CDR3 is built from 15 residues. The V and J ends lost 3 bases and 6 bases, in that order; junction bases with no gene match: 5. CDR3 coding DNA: TGTGCCAGCAGCCAGGGACAGGGCGGGGATGAAAAACTGTTTTTT. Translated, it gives CASSQGQGGDEKLFF.

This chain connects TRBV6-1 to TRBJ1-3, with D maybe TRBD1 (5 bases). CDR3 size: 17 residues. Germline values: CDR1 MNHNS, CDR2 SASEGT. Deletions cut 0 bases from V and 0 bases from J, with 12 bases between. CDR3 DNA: TGTGCCAGCAGTGAAGCCGGGGGGGACTACTCTGGAAACACCATATATTTT. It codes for CASSEAGGDYSGNTIYF.

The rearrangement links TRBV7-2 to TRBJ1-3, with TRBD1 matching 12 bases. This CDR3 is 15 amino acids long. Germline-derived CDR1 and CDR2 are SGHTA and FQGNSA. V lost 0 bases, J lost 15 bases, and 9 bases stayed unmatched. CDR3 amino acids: CASSLAGTGGASPYF. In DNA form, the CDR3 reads TGTGCCAGCAGCTTAGCCGGGACAGGGGGCGCTTCCCCATATTTT.

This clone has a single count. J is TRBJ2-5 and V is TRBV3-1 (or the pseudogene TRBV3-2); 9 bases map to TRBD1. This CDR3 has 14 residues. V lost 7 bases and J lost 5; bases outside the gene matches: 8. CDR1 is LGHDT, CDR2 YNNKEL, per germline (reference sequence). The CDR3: CASTGTGMQETQYF. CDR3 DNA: TGTGCCAGCACCGGGACAGGGATGCAGGAGACCCAGTACTTC.

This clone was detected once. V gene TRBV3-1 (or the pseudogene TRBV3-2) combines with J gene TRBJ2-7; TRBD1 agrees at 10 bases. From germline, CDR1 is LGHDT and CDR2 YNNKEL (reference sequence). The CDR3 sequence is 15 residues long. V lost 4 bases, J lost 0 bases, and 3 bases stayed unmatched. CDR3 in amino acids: CASSRRTGGSYEQYF. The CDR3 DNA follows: TGTGCCAGCAGCCGTAGGACAGGGGGCTCCTACGAGCAGTACTTC.

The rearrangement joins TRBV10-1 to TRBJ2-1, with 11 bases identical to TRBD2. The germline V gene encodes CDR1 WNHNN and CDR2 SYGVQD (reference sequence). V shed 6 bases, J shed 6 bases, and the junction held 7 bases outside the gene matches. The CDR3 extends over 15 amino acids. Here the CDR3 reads CASSLTSGGVNEQFF. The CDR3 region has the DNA TGCGCCAGCAGCCTAACTAGCGGGGGTGTCAATGAGCAGTTCTTC.

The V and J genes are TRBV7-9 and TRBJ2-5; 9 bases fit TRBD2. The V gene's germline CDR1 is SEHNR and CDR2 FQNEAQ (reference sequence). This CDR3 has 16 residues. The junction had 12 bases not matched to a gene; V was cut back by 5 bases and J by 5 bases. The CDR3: CASSLPIAGVGETQYF. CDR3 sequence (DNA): TGTGCCAGCAGCCTTCCTATAGCGGGGGTCGGTGAGACCCAGTACTTC.

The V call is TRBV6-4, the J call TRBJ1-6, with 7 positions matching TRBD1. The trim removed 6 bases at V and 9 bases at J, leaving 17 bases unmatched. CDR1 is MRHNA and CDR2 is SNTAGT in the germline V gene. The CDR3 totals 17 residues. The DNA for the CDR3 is TGTGCCAGCAGCCTTAGGGGCCAAACAGGGGTAGGTTCACCCCTCCACTTT. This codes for CASSLRGQTGVGSPLHF.

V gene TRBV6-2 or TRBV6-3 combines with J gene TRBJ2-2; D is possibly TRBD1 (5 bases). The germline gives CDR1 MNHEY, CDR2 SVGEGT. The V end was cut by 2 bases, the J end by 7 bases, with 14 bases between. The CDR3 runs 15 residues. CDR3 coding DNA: TGTGCCAGCAGTTACAGAACAGGACAAATCGGGGAGCTGTTTTTT. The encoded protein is CASSYRTGQIGELFF.

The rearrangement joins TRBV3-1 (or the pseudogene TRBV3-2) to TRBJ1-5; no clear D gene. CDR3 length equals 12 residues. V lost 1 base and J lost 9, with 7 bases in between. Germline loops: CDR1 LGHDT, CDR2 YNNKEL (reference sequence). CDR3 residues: CASSQVGGPQHF. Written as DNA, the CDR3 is TGTGCCAGCAGCCAAGTGGGAGGGCCCCAGCATTTT.